Listed below are T cell receptor beta chains from one sample, sequenced in a study of blood T cells in healthy people across ages. TCRdb re-called the 5' RACE reads with MiXCR, one entry per CDR3 protein. The sample records roughly 680,000 distinct CDR3 sequences, roughly 20% being singletons. The sequencing sample was made of blood. Every receptor here comes from a man in his sixties or seventies in good health. The CDR3 runs from the conserved cysteine through the conserved F or W. The D gene is left open where the match is weak. Not all rows give a size; the values are once, few, many and, for expanded clones, a class.

abundance,len,v_gene,j_gene,d_gene,CDR3aa,CDR3nt
few,18,TRBV7-8,TRBJ2-1,TRBD2,CASSFPTTTSGSSDEQFF,TGTGCCAGCAGCTTCCCGACTACGACTAGCGGGAGTTCTGATGAGCAGTTCTTC
.,13,TRBV29-1,TRBJ2-5,.,CSVDTGKQETQYF,TGCAGCGTGGATACAGGGAAACAAGAGACCCAGTACTTC
.,16,TRBV27,TRBJ2-6,.,CASNSPRVYGANVLTF,TGTGCCAGCAATTCCCCCAGGGTCTATGGGGCCAACGTCCTGACTTTC
.,12,TRBV12-3/TRBV12-4,TRBJ1-4,.,CASSLLNEKLFF,TGTGCCAGCAGTTTACTTAATGAAAAACTGTTTTTT
many,14,TRBV12-3/TRBV12-4,TRBJ1-4,.,CASTSWGPGEKLFF,TGTGCCAGCACCAGCTGGGGGCCAGGTGAAAAACTGTTTTTT
.,15,TRBV28,TRBJ2-7,TRBD1,CASRTPGQRVDEQYF,TGTGCCAGCAGGACCCCGGGACAGAGGGTGGACGAGCAGTACTTC
.,16,TRBV12-3/TRBV12-4,TRBJ2-3,TRBD2,CASSPRGSGIGDAQYF,TGTGCCAGCAGTCCCCGTGGTAGCGGGATAGGAGATGCGCAGTATTTT
few,14,TRBV3-1,TRBJ2-5,.,CASSHAGGEETQYF,TGTGCCAGCAGCCATGCTGGCGGGGAAGAGACCCAGTACTTC
.,16,TRBV5-1,TRBJ2-3,.,CASSLSGYPSTDTQYF,TGCGCCAGCAGCTTGTCGGGGTACCCTAGCACAGATACGCAGTATTTT
many,14,TRBV15,TRBJ2-3,.,CATSRTQQRDTQYF,TGTGCCACCAGCAGAACACAACAGAGAGATACGCAGTATTTT
.,15,TRBV20-1,TRBJ1-1,TRBD1,CSARDPGGAGTEAFF,TGCAGTGCTAGAGATCCAGGGGGCGCGGGCACTGAAGCTTTCTTT
.,16,TRBV25-1,TRBJ2-3,TRBD1,CASSAHTGGPTDTQYF,TGTGCCAGCAGTGCCCATACAGGGGGCCCCACAGATACGCAGTATTTT
few,14,TRBV6-6,TRBJ2-3,.,CASSYQGSTDTQYF,TGTGCCAGCAGTTATCAGGGTAGCACAGATACGCAGTATTTT
.,17,TRBV7-9,TRBJ2-6,TRBD1,CASTPQGALAGANVLTF,TGTGCCAGCACTCCGCAGGGGGCACTGGCTGGGGCCAACGTCCTGACTTTC
.,11,TRBV5-6,TRBJ1-1,.,CASSLAQDAFF,TGTGCCAGCAGCTTGGCCCAAGACGCTTTCTTT
many,14,TRBV7-8,TRBJ1-3,TRBD1,CASSHRGSGNTIYF,TGTGCCAGCAGCCACAGGGGATCTGGAAACACCATATATTTT
.,13,TRBV20-1,TRBJ1-4,.,CSAPERTNEKLFF,TGCAGTGCTCCCGAGAGGACTAATGAAAAACTGTTTTTT
few,13,TRBV6-2/TRBV6-3,TRBJ2-7,.,CASSISPTYEQYF,TGTGCCAGCAGTATTAGTCCAACCTACGAGCAGTACTTC
.,14,TRBV18,TRBJ1-4,.,CASSPEGVGEKLFF,TGTGCCAGCTCACCAGAAGGGGTGGGAGAAAAACTGTTTTTT
.,13,TRBV6-6,TRBJ1-3,.,CASSLTAGNTIYF,TGTGCCAGCAGTTTGACAGCTGGAAACACCATATATTTT
few,15,TRBV6-5,TRBJ2-5,.,CASSWRTLGLETQYF,TGTGCCAGCAGCTGGAGAACACTAGGTTTAGAGACCCAGTACTTC
.,14,TRBV20-1,TRBJ2-1,.,CSARFRSSGGGQFF,TGCAGTGCTAGATTCAGGTCTAGCGGAGGGGGGCAGTTCTTC
.,13,TRBV15,TRBJ1-1,.,CATSRDQDTEAFF,TGTGCCACCAGCAGAGATCAGGACACTGAAGCTTTCTTT
.,11,TRBV20-1,TRBJ2-3,.,CSARPLDTQYF,TGCAGTGCTAGACCCCTAGATACGCAGTATTTT
few,14,TRBV28,TRBJ1-5,.,CASSSPGHFQPQHF,TGTGCCAGCAGTTCTCCGGGACATTTTCAGCCCCAGCATTTT
.,15,TRBV12-3/TRBV12-4,TRBJ1-5,.,CASSLEGRSNQPQHF,TGTGCCAGCAGTTTAGAGGGAAGGAGCAATCAGCCCCAGCATTTT
few,14,TRBV2,TRBJ1-5,.,CASRETGLNQPQHF,TGTGCCAGCAGGGAAACAGGGTTAAATCAGCCCCAGCATTTT
few,15,TRBV10-2,TRBJ2-7,.,CASSESKRSLYEQYF,TGCGCCAGCAGTGAGTCGAAGCGGAGCCTTTACGAGCAGTACTTC
few,13,TRBV7-3,TRBJ2-5,.,CASSVTSLETQYF,TGTGCCAGCAGCGTGACTAGTCTTGAGACCCAGTACTTC
once,11,TRBV12-3/TRBV12-4,TRBJ1-2,TRBD1,CASRSGGGYTF,TGTGCCAGCAGGTCAGGGGGAGGCTACACCTTC
.,15,TRBV5-1,TRBJ2-5,.,CASSLAGPEMETQYF,TGCGCCAGCAGCTTGGCCGGTCCAGAGATGGAGACCCAGTACTTC
once,14,TRBV6-5,TRBJ2-3,.,CASSYSGVTDTQYF,TGTGCCAGCAGTTACTCCGGGGTAACAGATACGCAGTATTTT
few,16,TRBV7-9,TRBJ2-1,TRBD2,CASSLASGLSYNEQFF,TGTGCCAGCAGCTTAGCTAGCGGGCTCTCCTACAATGAGCAGTTCTTC
.,12,TRBV29-1,TRBJ2-7,.,CSVVQGSNEQYF,TGCAGCGTTGTCCAGGGGAGCAACGAGCAGTACTTC
few,15,TRBV5-1,TRBJ1-1,TRBD1,CASSSWTGLNTEAFF,TGCGCCAGCAGCTCGTGGACAGGACTCAACACTGAAGCTTTCTTT
.,14,TRBV2,TRBJ2-7,.,CASSRLTAAYEQYF,TGTGCCAGCAGCCGTCTGACAGCCGCCTACGAGCAGTACTTC
.,15,TRBV29-1,TRBJ2-5,TRBD1,CSVAPGTGAQETQYF,TGCAGCGTTGCCCCCGGGACAGGGGCCCAAGAGACCCAGTACTTC
.,15,TRBV9,TRBJ2-5,.,CASTLQGVPQETQYF,TGTGCCAGCACCCTACAAGGGGTGCCCCAAGAGACCCAGTACTTC
.,14,TRBV3-1,TRBJ2-7,.,CASSELTGNYEQYF,TGTGCCAGCAGCGAACTAACAGGGAACTACGAGCAGTACTTC